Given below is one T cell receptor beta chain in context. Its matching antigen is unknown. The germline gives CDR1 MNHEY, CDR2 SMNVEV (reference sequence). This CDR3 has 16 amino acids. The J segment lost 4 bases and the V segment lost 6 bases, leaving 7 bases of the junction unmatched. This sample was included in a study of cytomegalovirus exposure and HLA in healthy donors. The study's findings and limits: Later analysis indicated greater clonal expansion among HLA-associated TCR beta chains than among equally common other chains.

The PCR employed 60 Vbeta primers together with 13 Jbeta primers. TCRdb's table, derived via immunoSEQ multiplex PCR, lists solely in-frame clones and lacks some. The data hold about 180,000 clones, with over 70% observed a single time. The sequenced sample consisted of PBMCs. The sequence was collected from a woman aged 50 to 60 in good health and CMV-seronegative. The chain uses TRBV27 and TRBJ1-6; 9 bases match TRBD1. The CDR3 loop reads CASRLLTGGYNSPLHF. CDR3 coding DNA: TGTGCCAGCAGACTATTGACAGGGGGATATAATTCACCCCTCCACTTT.